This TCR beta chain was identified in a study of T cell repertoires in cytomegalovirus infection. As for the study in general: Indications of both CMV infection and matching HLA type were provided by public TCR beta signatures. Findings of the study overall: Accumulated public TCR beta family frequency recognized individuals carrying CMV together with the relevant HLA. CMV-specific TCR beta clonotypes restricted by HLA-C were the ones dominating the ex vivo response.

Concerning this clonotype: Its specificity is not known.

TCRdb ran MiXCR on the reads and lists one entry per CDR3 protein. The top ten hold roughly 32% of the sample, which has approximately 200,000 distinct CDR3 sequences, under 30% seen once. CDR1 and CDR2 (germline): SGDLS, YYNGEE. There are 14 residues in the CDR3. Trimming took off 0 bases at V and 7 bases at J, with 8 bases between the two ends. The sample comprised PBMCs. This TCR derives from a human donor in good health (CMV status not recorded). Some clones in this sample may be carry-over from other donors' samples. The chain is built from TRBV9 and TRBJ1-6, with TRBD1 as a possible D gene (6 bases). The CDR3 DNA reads TGTGCCAGCAGCGTAGCAGGGGCGAATTCACCCCTCCACTTT. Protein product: CASSVAGANSPLHF.